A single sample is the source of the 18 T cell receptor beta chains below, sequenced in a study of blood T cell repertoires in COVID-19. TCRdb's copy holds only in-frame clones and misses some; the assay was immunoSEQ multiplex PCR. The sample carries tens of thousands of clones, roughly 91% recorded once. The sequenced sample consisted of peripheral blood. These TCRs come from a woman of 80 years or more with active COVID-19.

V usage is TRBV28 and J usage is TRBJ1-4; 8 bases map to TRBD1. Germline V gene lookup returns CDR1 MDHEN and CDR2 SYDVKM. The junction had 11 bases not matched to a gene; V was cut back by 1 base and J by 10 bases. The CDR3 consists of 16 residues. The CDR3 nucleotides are TGTGCCAGCAGTTTATCAGTGCAGGGGGCGCCGGGAAAACTGTTTTTT. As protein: CASSLSVQGAPGKLFF.

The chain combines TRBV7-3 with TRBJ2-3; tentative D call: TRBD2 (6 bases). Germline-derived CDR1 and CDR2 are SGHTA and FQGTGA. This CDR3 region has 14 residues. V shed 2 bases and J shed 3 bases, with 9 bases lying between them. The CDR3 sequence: CASSLLGGTDTQYF. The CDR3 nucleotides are TGTGCCAGCAGCTTACTGGGGGGAACAGATACGCAGTATTTT. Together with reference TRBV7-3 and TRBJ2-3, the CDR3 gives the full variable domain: GAGVSQTPSNKVTEKGKYVELRCDPISGHTALYWYRQSLGQGPEFLIYFQGTGAADDSGLPNDRFFAVRPEGSVSTLKIQRTERGDSAVYLCASSLLGGTDTQYFGPGTRLTVL.

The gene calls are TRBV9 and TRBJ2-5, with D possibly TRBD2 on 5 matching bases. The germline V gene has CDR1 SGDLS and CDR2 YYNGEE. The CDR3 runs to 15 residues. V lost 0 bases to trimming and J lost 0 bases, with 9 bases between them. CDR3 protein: CASSVALDYQETQYF. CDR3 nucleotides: TGTGCCAGCAGCGTAGCTCTGGACTACCAAGAGACCCAGTACTTC.

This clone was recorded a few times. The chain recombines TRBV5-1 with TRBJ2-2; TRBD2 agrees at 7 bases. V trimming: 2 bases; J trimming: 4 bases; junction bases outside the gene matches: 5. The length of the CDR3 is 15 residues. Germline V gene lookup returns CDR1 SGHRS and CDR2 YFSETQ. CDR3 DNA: TGCGCCAGCAGCTTCATCGCGGGAGTCACCGGGGAGCTGTTTTTT. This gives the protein CASSFIAGVTGELFF.

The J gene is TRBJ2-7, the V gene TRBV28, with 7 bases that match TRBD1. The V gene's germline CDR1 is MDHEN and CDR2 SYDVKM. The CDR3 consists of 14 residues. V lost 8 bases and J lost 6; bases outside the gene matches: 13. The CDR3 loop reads CASAKGGSRPEQYF. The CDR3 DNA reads TGTGCCAGCGCCAAAGGGGGCAGTCGACCCGAGCAGTACTTC.

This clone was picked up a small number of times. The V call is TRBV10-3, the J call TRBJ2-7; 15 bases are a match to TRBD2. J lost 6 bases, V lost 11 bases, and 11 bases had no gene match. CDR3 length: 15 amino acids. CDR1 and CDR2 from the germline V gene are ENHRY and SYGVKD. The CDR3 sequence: CASGGTSGRHVEQYF. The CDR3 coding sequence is TGTGCCTCCGGGGGGACTAGCGGGAGGCACGTCGAGCAGTACTTC.

This CDR3 is CASRGQGVDEQYF. The CDR3 coding sequence is TGCGCCAGCAGGGGACAGGGGGTGGACGAGCAGTACTTC. This sequence joins TRBV5-1 and TRBJ2-7, with TRBD1 identical over 11 bases. Germline CDR1 and CDR2: SGHRS and YFSETQ. The CDR3 loop spans 13 amino acids. The trim removed 5 bases at V and 5 bases at J, leaving 3 bases unmatched. The full variable domain, rest sourced from reference TRBV5-1 and TRBJ2-7, is KAGVTQTPRYLIKTRGQQVTLSCSPISGHRSVSWYQQTPGQGLQFLFEYFSETQRNKGNFPGRFSGRQFSNSRSEMNVSTLELGDSALYLCASRGQGVDEQYFGPGTRLTVT.

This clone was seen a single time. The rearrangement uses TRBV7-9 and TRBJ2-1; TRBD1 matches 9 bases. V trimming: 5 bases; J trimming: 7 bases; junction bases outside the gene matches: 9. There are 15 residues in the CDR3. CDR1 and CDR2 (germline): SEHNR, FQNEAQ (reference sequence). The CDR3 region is CASSPHTGTGNEQFF. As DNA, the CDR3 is TGTGCCAGCAGCCCTCACACCGGGACAGGGAATGAGCAGTTCTTC.

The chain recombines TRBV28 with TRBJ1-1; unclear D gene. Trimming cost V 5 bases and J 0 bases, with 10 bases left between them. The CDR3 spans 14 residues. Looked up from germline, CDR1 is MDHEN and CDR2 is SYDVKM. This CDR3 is CASSGGGLNTEAFF. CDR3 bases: TGTGCCAGCAGTGGCGGCGGCCTGAACACTGAAGCTTTCTTT.

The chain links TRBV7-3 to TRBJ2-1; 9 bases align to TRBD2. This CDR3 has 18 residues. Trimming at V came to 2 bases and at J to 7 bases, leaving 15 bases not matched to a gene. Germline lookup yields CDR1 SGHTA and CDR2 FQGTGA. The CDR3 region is CASSLFAVGGGRANEQFF. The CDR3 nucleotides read TGTGCCAGCAGCTTATTCGCCGTTGGCGGCGGGAGGGCAAATGAGCAGTTCTTC.

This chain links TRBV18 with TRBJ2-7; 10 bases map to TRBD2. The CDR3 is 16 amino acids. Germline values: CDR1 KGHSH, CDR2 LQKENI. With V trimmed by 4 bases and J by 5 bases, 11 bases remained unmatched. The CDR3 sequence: CASSLFSGTSDDEQYF. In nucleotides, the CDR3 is TGTGCCAGCTCACTTTTTTCCGGGACTAGCGACGACGAGCAGTACTTC.

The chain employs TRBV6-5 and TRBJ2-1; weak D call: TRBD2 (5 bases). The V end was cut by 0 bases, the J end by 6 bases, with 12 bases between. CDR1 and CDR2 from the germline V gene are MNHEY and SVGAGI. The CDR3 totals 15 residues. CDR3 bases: TGTGCCAGCAGTTACTCTGGACGGGAAGGCAATGAGCAGTTCTTC. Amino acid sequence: CASSYSGREGNEQFF.

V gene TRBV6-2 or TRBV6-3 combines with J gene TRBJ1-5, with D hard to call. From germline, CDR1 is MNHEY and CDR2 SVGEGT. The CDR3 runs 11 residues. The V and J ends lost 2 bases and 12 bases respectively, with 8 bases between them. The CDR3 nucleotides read TGTGCCAGCAGTTACGGCCCTCACCAGCATTTT. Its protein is CASSYGPHQHF.

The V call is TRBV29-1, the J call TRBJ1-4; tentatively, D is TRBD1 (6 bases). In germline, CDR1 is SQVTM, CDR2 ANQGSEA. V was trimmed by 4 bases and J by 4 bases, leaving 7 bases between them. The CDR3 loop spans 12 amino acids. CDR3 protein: CSVGRGNEKLFF. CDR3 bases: TGCAGCGTTGGCAGGGGTAATGAAAAACTGTTTTTT.

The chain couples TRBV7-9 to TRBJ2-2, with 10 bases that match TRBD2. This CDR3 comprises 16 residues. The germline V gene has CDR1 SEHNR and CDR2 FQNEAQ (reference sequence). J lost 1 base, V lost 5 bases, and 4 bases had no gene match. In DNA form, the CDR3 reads TGTGCCAGCAGCCGACCTAGCGGGAGGAACACCGGGGAGCTGTTTTTT. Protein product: CASSRPSGRNTGELFF.

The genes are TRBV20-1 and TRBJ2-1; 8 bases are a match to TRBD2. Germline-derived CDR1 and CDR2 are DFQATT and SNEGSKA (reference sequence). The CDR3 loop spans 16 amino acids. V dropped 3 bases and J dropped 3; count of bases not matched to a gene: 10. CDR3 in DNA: TGCAGTGCTAGTCCCACGACGGGGGGGAGCTACAATGAGCAGTTCTTC. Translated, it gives CSASPTTGGSYNEQFF.

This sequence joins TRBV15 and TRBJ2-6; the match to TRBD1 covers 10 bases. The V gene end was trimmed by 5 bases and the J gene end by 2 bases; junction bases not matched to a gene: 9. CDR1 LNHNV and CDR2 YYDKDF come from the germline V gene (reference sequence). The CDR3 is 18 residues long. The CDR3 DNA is TGTGCCACCAGCTCCGGGACAGGGGATTTCCCTGGGGCCAACGTCCTGACTTTC. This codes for CATSSGTGDFPGANVLTF.

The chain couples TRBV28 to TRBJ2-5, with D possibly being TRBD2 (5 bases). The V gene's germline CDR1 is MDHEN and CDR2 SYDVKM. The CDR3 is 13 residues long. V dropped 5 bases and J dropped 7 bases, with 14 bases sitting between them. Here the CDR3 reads CASSPGLRGTQYF. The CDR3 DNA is TGTGCCAGCAGTCCCGGACTGCGTGGGACCCAGTACTTC. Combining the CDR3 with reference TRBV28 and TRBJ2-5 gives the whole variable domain DVKVTQSSRYLVKRTGEKVFLECVQDMDHENMFWYRQDPGLGLRLIYFSYDVKMKEKGDIPEGYSVSREKKERFSLILESASTNQTSMYLCASSPGLRGTQYFGPGTRLLVL.